Each of the 17 T cell receptor beta chains below was sequenced from the same sample in a study of T cells after posttransplantation cyclophosphamide. Using immunoSEQ multiplex PCR, the repertoire was profiled, and TCRdb retains in-frame clones only, with some absent. The sample shows about 8,000 clones, more than 90% of them seen only once. Sequenced: CD4+ T cells sorted from blood. These receptors all come from a woman aged 50 to 60 in good health and a related stem cell transplant donor.

The chain joins TRBV10-1 to TRBJ1-5; D might be TRBD1 (5 bases). The germline gives CDR1 WNHNN, CDR2 SYGVQD (reference sequence). CDR3 length equals 16 residues. The V end lost 10 bases, the J end lost 0 bases, and 19 bases lay between the germline ends. As DNA, the CDR3 is TGCGCCAAGTCTACGGGACTGAGAAATAGCAATCAGCCCCAGCATTTT. It translates to CAKSTGLRNSNQPQHF.

The sample holds a few counts of this clone. This rearrangement joins TRBV5-4 to TRBJ1-1; no definite D call. Germline V gene sequence: CDR1 SGHNT, CDR2 YYREEE (reference sequence). The CDR3 has 15 residues. The V gene lost 1 base and the J gene lost 1 base, with 11 bases spanning the gap. The CDR3 reads CASSLPPQTNTEAFF. Here the CDR3 DNA reads TGTGCCAGCAGCTTGCCCCCACAAACGAACACTGAAGCTTTCTTT.

The chain couples TRBV9 to TRBJ1-3, with D unresolved. Trimming shortened V by 1 base and J by 0 bases, and 5 bases separated the two germline ends. This CDR3 is 14 amino acids long. CDR1 and CDR2 from the germline V gene are SGDLS and YYNGEE. The CDR3 DNA is TGTGCCAGCAGCGTATGGAGCTCTGGAAACACCATATATTTT. The encoded protein is CASSVWSSGNTIYF.

The V and J genes are TRBV13 and TRBJ1-1; unclear D gene. The CDR3 runs 14 residues. CDR1 is PRHDT, CDR2 FYEKMQ, per germline (reference sequence). The V and J ends lost 6 bases and 0 bases respectively, with 11 bases between them. The CDR3 sequence: CASRPRRVNTEAFF. DNA of the CDR3: TGTGCCAGCAGGCCTCGGAGGGTGAACACTGAAGCTTTCTTT.

The gene calls are TRBV7-8 and TRBJ1-1; 7 nucleotides agree with TRBD1. The CDR3 totals 13 residues. Germline loops: CDR1 SGHVS, CDR2 FQNEAQ. The ends lost 3 bases at V and 10 bases at J; junction bases unmatched: 8. The CDR3 loop reads CASSFEGQSGAFF. The CDR3 DNA reads TGTGCCAGCAGCTTTGAGGGACAGTCTGGAGCTTTCTTT.

This clone was detected once. The chain combines TRBV5-1 with TRBJ2-3, with 7 bases aligning to TRBD2. Germline V lookup: CDR1 SGHRS, CDR2 YFSETQ. The CDR3 length is 16 residues. The junction had 8 bases not matched to a gene; V was cut back by 1 base and J by 3 bases. The CDR3, as DNA: TGCGCCAGCAGCTTGATGGGGGGGATTGGAACAGATACGCAGTATTTT. As protein: CASSLMGGIGTDTQYF. The entire variable domain, with the rest obtained from reference TRBV5-1 and TRBJ2-3, is as follows: KAGVTQTPRYLIKTRGQQVTLSCSPISGHRSVSWYQQTPGQGLQFLFEYFSETQRNKGNFPGRFSGRQFSNSRSEMNVSTLELGDSALYLCASSLMGGIGTDTQYFGPGTRLTVL.

The rearrangement links TRBV5-1 to TRBJ2-2; D may be TRBD2 (6 bases). This CDR3 has 15 amino acids. Germline loops: CDR1 SGHRS, CDR2 YFSETQ. V was clipped by 3 bases and J by 4 bases, with 13 bases between them. The CDR3, as DNA: TGCGCCAGCAGCTGGGGGGACGTAGGCACCGGGGAGCTGTTTTTT. Translating it yields CASSWGDVGTGELFF. The complete variable domain, with remaining parts taken from reference TRBV5-1 and TRBJ2-2, reads KAGVTQTPRYLIKTRGQQVTLSCSPISGHRSVSWYQQTPGQGLQFLFEYFSETQRNKGNFPGRFSGRQFSNSRSEMNVSTLELGDSALYLCASSWGDVGTGELFFGEGSRLTVL.

This clone turned up a few times. The chain joins TRBV19 to TRBJ2-3; D is uncertain. Trimming stripped 5 bases from V and 4 bases from J, with 13 bases between. Germline V gene lookup returns CDR1 LNHDA and CDR2 SQIVND (reference sequence). CDR3 length equals 14 residues. DNA of the CDR3: TGTGCCAGTAGTGCACGGGTAGAGGCAGATACGCAGTATTTT. Protein sequence: CASSARVEADTQYF. Variable domain in full (rest from reference TRBV19 and TRBJ2-3): DGGITQSPKYLFRKEGQNVTLSCEQNLNHDAMYWYRQDPGQGLRLIYYSQIVNDFQKGDIAEGYSVSREKKESFPLTVTSAQKNPTAFYLCASSARVEADTQYFGPGTRLTVL.

The sample holds one count of this clone. The chain carries TRBV19 and TRBJ2-5; D uncertain. Trimming took off 3 bases at V and 1 base at J, with 15 bases between the two ends. The CDR3 spans 16 residues. From germline, CDR1 is LNHDA and CDR2 SQIVND (reference sequence). The CDR3 is CASSIFGPPPQETQYF. The CDR3 nucleotides are TGTGCCAGTAGTATCTTTGGCCCTCCCCCCCAAGAGACCCAGTACTTC. The complete variable domain, with remaining parts taken from reference TRBV19 and TRBJ2-5, reads DGGITQSPKYLFRKEGQNVTLSCEQNLNHDAMYWYRQDPGQGLRLIYYSQIVNDFQKGDIAEGYSVSREKKESFPLTVTSAQKNPTAFYLCASSIFGPPPQETQYFGPGTRLLVL.

This clone was seen a single time. The chain uses TRBV7-8 and TRBJ1-2; possible D gene TRBD1, 6 bases. Germline V gene lookup returns CDR1 SGHVS and CDR2 FQNEAQ. V was clipped by 5 bases and J by 4 bases, with 17 bases between them. The CDR3 totals 15 residues. The CDR3 region is CASSPNQGPGYGYTF. In DNA form, the CDR3 reads TGTGCCAGCAGCCCCAACCAGGGGCCAGGCTATGGCTACACCTTC.

In this sample, this clone turned up once. In the same sample, other DNA sequences code for this CDR3. The genes are TRBV19 and TRBJ1-6; TRBD1 might be the D (6 bases). CDR1 is LNHDA and CDR2 is SQIVND in the germline V gene (reference sequence). This CDR3 is built from 16 residues. Trimming left V 0 bases short and J 13 bases short, with 19 bases between. CDR3 DNA sequence: TGTGCCAGTAGTATAGAAGGGGGGGCCGGACAATCCCCCCTCCACTTT. Its protein is CASSIEGGAGQSPLHF.

In DNA form, the CDR3 reads TGTGCCAGCAGCCCCTACAGGGACAGTGGCTACACCTTC. It is translated as CASSPYRDSGYTF. The rearrangement joins TRBV14 to TRBJ1-2, with 7 bases fitting TRBD1. The length of the CDR3 is 13 residues. Germline V lookup: CDR1 SGHDN, CDR2 FVKESK. The junction had 6 bases not matched to a gene; V was cut back by 4 bases and J by 7 bases.

The J gene is TRBJ1-4, the V gene TRBV11-2, with 7 bases matching TRBD1. J gave up 12 bases and V 5 bases, and 12 bases lay outside the gene matches. The CDR3 spans 14 residues. The germline gives CDR1 SGHAT, CDR2 FQNNGV. CDR3 sequence reads: CASSPLTGRPELFF. In DNA, the CDR3 is TGTGCCAGCAGCCCTCTGACAGGGCGACCTGAACTGTTTTTT.

V gene TRBV19 combines with J gene TRBJ2-2; D not resolved. Trimming took off 1 base at V and 1 base at J, with 7 bases between the two ends. CDR3 length: 15 residues. Looked up from germline, CDR1 is LNHDA and CDR2 is SQIVND (reference sequence). The CDR3 spells CASSIARQNTGELFF. CDR3 coding DNA: TGTGCCAGTAGTATAGCCCGACAGAACACCGGGGAGCTGTTTTTT.

The gene calls are TRBV5-1 and TRBJ1-5; D gene ambiguous. V was clipped by 0 bases and J by 3 bases, with 7 bases between them. This CDR3 has 14 residues. CDR1 and CDR2 from the germline V gene are SGHRS and YFSETQ. Here the CDR3 reads CASSLDGINQPQHF. CDR3 bases: TGCGCCAGCAGCTTGGACGGTATCAATCAGCCCCAGCATTTT.

This clone was observed a single time. V and J are TRBV5-1 and TRBJ2-6; D not resolved. This CDR3 is 14 amino acids long. With 2 bases removed from V and 2 bases from J, the gap between germline ends came to 5 bases. Germline lookup yields CDR1 SGHRS and CDR2 YFSETQ. The CDR3 is CASSFTPGANVLTF. In nucleotides, the CDR3 is TGCGCCAGCAGCTTTACTCCTGGGGCCAACGTCCTGACTTTC.

The chain uses TRBV5-1 and TRBJ2-7, with 11 positions matching TRBD2. Trimming cost V 3 bases and J 6 bases; bases outside gene matches: 11. Per germline, CDR1 SGHRS and CDR2 YFSETQ. This CDR3 comprises 16 residues. CDR3 residues: CASSSTFSGRASEQYF. CDR3 DNA: TGCGCCAGCAGCTCCACCTTTAGCGGGAGGGCCTCCGAGCAGTACTTC.